This T cell receptor beta chain emerged from a study of response to subunit inactivated influenza vaccine. TCRdb ran MiXCR on the RT-PCR reads and lists one entry per CDR3 protein. The top ten hold 2.5% to 3% of the sample, which has some 540,000 distinct CDR3 sequences, under 30% seen once. Deletions cut 0 bases from V and 0 bases from J, with 12 bases between. CDR3 length equals 16 residues. CDR1 and CDR2 (germline): DFQATT, SNEGSKA (reference sequence). Study conclusions and caveats: The authors put forward the suggestion that each seasonal influenza vaccination may bring in only a limited number of new T cells.

Of note for this clonotype: What it binds is not known.

These data were also reused for a study on T cells expressing NK-cell markers. From that second work: Scientists made TCR beta cDNA using 5'RACE template switching with UMIs. The study drew TCR beta repertoires from sorted CD3+CD56+NKG2C+, CD3+CD56+NKG2C- and CD3+CD56-NKG2C+ T cells. Top CD8+ clonotypes included the dominant CD3+CD56+NKG2C+ clonotypes in roughly 6 donors. Leadership of the CD3+CD56-NKG2C+ fraction also belonged to these clonotypes in a few donors.

The sample in question was CD4+ T cells sorted from PBMCs, obtained approximately 13 days after vaccination. The rearrangement joins TRBV20-1 to TRBJ2-1, with TRBD2 as a possible D gene (6 bases). This TCR came from a man between 45 and 60 years old who received an inactivated influenza vaccine. CDR3 in amino acids: CSARDYSGSSYNEQFF. In DNA form, the CDR3 reads TGCAGTGCTAGAGACTATAGCGGTAGCTCCTACAATGAGCAGTTCTTC.